The T cell receptor (beta chain) described here comes from a study of OX40 agonist ivuxolimab in advanced cancers. Notes on the study in general: At 0.1 to 3.0 mg/kg, CD4+ and CD8+ blood T cells expanded clonally by week 6.

Patients were excluded for autoimmune disease history or systemic immunosuppression. This table comes from immunoSEQ multiplex PCR, and its TCRdb copy is limited to in-frame clones, with some not included. Of roughly 92,000 clones listed, roughly four fifths are singletons. Regarding this clone: The antigen is unknown.

The sequence derives from an adult with an advanced solid tumor such as melanoma, head and neck, liver or kidney cancer. The sequencing here drew on CD4+ or CD8+ T cells sorted from blood, taken in a trial of the OX40 agonist ivuxolimab.

CDR3 residues: CASSLSGSTDTQYF. Here the CDR3 DNA reads TGTGCCAGCAGCTTATCTGGGAGCACAGATACGCAGTATTTT. The chain couples TRBV7-3 to TRBJ2-3; D remains ambiguous. V was shortened by 2 bases and J by 0 bases, with 6 bases between the two germline ends. CDR1 and CDR2 from the germline V gene are SGHTA and FQGTGA. This CDR3 contains 14 residues.